This is a list of T cell receptor beta chains from one sample in a study of beta chain features in type 1 diabetes. Assay used: immunoSEQ multiplex PCR; TCRdb lists only in-frame clones, some missing. The sample records approximately 84,000 clones, around 32% being singletons. The material sequenced was stem cell memory CD4+ T cells from blood. Receptors were obtained from a woman aged 18 to 35 in good health. The CDR3 runs from the conserved cysteine through the conserved F or W. The D gene is left open where the match is weak. A clone size is listed for some rows: how often the clone was seen (once, few, many), or a class if it is expanded.

>-|14|TRBJ2-3|TRBV13|few
CASSSRTSTDTQYF
TGTGCCAGCAGCTCTAGGACTAGCACAGATACGCAGTATTTT
>-|13|TRBJ1-1|TRBV9|-
CASTNTVNTEAFF
TGTGCCAGCACCAATACAGTGAACACTGAAGCTTTCTTT
>TRBD2|16|TRBJ2-2|TRBV7-7|few
CASSLIAGANTGELFF
TGTGCTAGCAGCCTCATAGCGGGAGCGAACACCGGGGAGCTGTTTTTT
>TRBD2|15|TRBJ2-1|TRBV7-9|-
CASSLGTSGTDEQFF
TGTGCCAGCAGCCTCGGGACTAGCGGGACAGATGAGCAGTTCTTC
>-|16|TRBJ2-6|TRBV18|few
CASSSGTQPGANVLTF
TGTGCCAGCTCATCCGGGACACAGCCTGGGGCCAACGTCCTGACTTTC
>TRBD2|15|TRBJ2-7|TRBV2|-
CASRENSGGSYEQYF
TGTGCCAGCAGGGAAAACAGCGGGGGATCCTACGAGCAGTACTTC
>TRBD1|16|TRBJ1-3|TRBV18|-
CASSPGTGGTGNTIYF
TGTGCCAGCTCACCGGGGACAGGTGGAACTGGAAACACCATATATTTT
>TRBD2|16|TRBJ2-1|TRBV14|few
CASSSIRTSDREVQFF
TGTGCCAGCAGCTCGATTCGGACTAGCGACCGAGAGGTGCAGTTCTTC
>TRBD2|16|TRBJ2-2|TRBV11-3|few
CASSAGLAVNTGELFF
TGTGCCAGCAGCGCGGGGCTAGCGGTAAACACCGGGGAGCTGTTTTTT
>TRBD2|15|TRBJ2-2|TRBV10-3|once
CAIRVSGSDTGELFF
TGTGCCATCAGAGTTAGCGGGAGCGACACCGGGGAGCTGTTTTTT
>TRBD2|16|TRBJ2-5|TRBV5-5|-
CASSYRLAGGRETQYF
TGTGCCAGCAGCTACCGACTAGCGGGGGGGAGAGAGACCCAGTACTTC
>-|14|TRBJ1-1|TRBV2|-
CASSLSGANTEAFF
TGTGCCAGCAGTTTGAGTGGGGCGAACACTGAAGCTTTCTTT
>TRBD2|16|TRBJ2-3|TRBV11-2|-
CASSLGLAGNTDTQYF
TGTGCCAGCAGCTTAGGGCTAGCGGGAAACACAGATACGCAGTATTTT
>-|16|TRBJ1-5|TRBV15|-
CATSRVGPLINQPQHF
TGTGCCACCAGCAGAGTTGGGCCTTTGATCAATCAGCCCCAGCATTTT